This T cell receptor (beta chain) was captured in a study of blood T cell repertoires in COVID-19. Recruited during active infection, patients (from Seattle) were subsequently followed longitudinally. As originally analysed: Amplifying reference gene primers gave estimates of nucleated cell counts. Sequencing was performed with immunoSEQ multiplex PCR; in TCRdb, only in-frame clones are kept and a portion is missing. From that table come the V and J calls and clone size; the DNA was used to work out D and trimming. The data show 75,000 to 95,000 clones, over 65% seen once. The germline CDR1 and CDR2 sequences are ENHRY and SYGVKD. V was shortened by 7 bases and J by 8 bases, with 17 bases between the two germline ends. The CDR3 consists of 14 residues.

The rearrangement links TRBV10-3 to TRBJ2-2; D might be TRBD1 (6 bases). This clonotype was obtained from a man between 65 and 79 years old with COVID-19, enrolled during active disease. Sequencing was done on a sample of peripheral blood. The CDR3 region is CAITQGLTGGELFF. DNA for the CDR3: TGTGCCATCACCCAGGGGCTGACGGGGGGGGAGCTGTTTTTT.